Detailed here is one TCR beta chain. Antigen: not known. Clones were read by immunoSEQ multiplex PCR, and TCRdb kept only the in-frame ones, dropping some. The sample consists of 57,000 or so clones, 65% to 85% of them appearing once. The data belong to a study of T cell responses to AZD1222 COVID-19 vaccine. Whole-study findings and limits: Just 5 to 7 people given AZD1222 tested seropositive at baseline. There were vaccine-associated CD4 TCRs across spike, dominant at 160-218 and 743-854.

The source is an adult who received the AZD1222 COVID-19 vaccine. This specimen was peripheral blood, taken 28 days after the second AZD1222 dose.

The CDR3 spells CASSFDNSPLHF. CDR3 coding DNA: TGTGCCAGCAGCTTCGATAATTCACCCCTCCACTTT. The chain is built from TRBV5-6 and TRBJ1-6; D remains ambiguous. V was cut by 2 bases and J by 5 bases, with 2 bases left in between. Per germline, CDR1 SGHDT and CDR2 YYEEEE. The CDR3 runs 12 residues.